Below, 17 T cell receptor beta chains from the same sample are listed, as sequenced in a study of spatial heterogeneity in lung cancer. Study-level findings and limits: Tumoral mutation counts were tracked by counts of expanded intratumoral alpha and beta TCRs.

Their recognized antigens are unknown. Each CDR3 protein gets one entry after TCRdb re-called the 5' RACE reads with MiXCR. The sample records 15,000 to 20,000 distinct CDR3 sequences, less than 7.5% being singletons. Stated time point: sample taken at primary tumor resection. The sequenced sample was lung tumor tissue, obtained at surgery. Every receptor here comes from a male donor with early-stage non-small cell lung cancer.

Ten or more counts support this clonotype. V gene TRBV7-2 combines with J gene TRBJ2-1; 13 bases are a match to TRBD2. J lost 0 bases, V lost 5 bases, and 10 bases had no gene match. Germline lookup yields CDR1 SGHTA and CDR2 FQGNSA. The CDR3 sequence is 19 residues long. The CDR3 here is CASSPRLAGGRLSYNEQFF. CDR3 sequence (DNA): TGTGCCAGCAGCCCCAGACTAGCGGGAGGACGTCTCTCCTACAATGAGCAGTTCTTC.

Judged by abundance, this clonotype is medium-sized (0.01 to 0.1%). The chain is built from TRBV10-3 and TRBJ2-3, with 11 bases lining up with TRBD2. The J segment lost 2 bases and the V segment lost 10 bases, leaving 26 bases of the junction unmatched. There are 21 residues in the CDR3. The germline V gene has CDR1 ENHRY and CDR2 SYGVKD. DNA for the CDR3: TGTGCCACCAAAGCCCCGACTAGCGGGAACGTAGGGAATCCTTTCACAGATACGCAGTATTTT. Amino acids: CATKAPTSGNVGNPFTDTQYF.

Judged by abundance, this clonotype is medium-sized (0.01 to 0.1%). This chain's CDR3 is CASREGSLNEKLFF. The DNA for the CDR3 is TGTGCCAGCAGGGAGGGCAGCCTTAATGAAAAACTGTTTTTT. The V gene is TRBV6-5, the J gene TRBJ1-4; D is undetermined. Per germline, CDR1 MNHEY and CDR2 SVGAGI. There are 14 residues in the CDR3. Trimming shortened V by 6 bases and J by 4 bases, and 12 bases separated the two germline ends.

This clonotype was detected ten times or more. The genes are TRBV29-1 and TRBJ2-1; D remains ambiguous. The germline gives CDR1 SQVTM, CDR2 ANQGSEA. This CDR3 has 14 residues. V was shortened by 3 bases and J by 4 bases, with 13 bases between the two germline ends. CDR3 bases: TGCAGCGTTGACCGGAGCTCCTTTTACAATGAGCAGTTCTTC. Translating gives CSVDRSSFYNEQFF.

This clonotype was found many times. This rearrangement joins TRBV5-1 to TRBJ2-2; D call uncertain. The V end lost 5 bases, the J end lost 5 bases, and 7 bases lay between the germline ends. The V gene's germline CDR1 is SGHRS and CDR2 YFSETQ. The CDR3 sequence is 12 residues long. The DNA for the CDR3 is TGCGCCAGCAGATTTGATACCGGGGAGCTGTTTTTT. Amino acids: CASRFDTGELFF.

A few counts support this clonotype. The gene calls are TRBV15 and TRBJ2-5, with a weak D call TRBD2 (6 bases). The V gene lost 0 bases and the J gene lost 3 bases, with 8 bases spanning the gap. CDR3 length: 14 residues. Germline lookup yields CDR1 LNHNV and CDR2 YYDKDF (reference sequence). The CDR3 sequence: CATSREGGKETQYF. The CDR3 DNA sequence: TGTGCCACCAGCAGAGAAGGCGGGAAAGAGACCCAGTACTTC. Looking up the rest from reference TRBV15 and TRBJ2-5 gives the full variable domain: DAMVIQNPRYQVTQFGKPVTLSCSQTLNHNVMYWYQQKSSQAPKLLFHYYDKDFNNEADTPDNFQSRRPNTSFCFLDIRSPGLGDTAMYLCATSREGGKETQYFGPGTRLLVL.

This clonotype has just a few counts. The rearrangement uses TRBV11-3 and TRBJ2-1, with 9 bases lining up with TRBD1. The V gene end was trimmed by 3 bases and the J gene end by 10 bases; junction bases not matched to a gene: 16. CDR3 length: 17 amino acids. Germline CDR1 SGHNT, CDR2 YENEEA. The CDR3 reads CASSFDIGTGYVGEQFF. CDR3 bases: TGTGCCAGCAGCTTTGATATCGGGACAGGGTATGTGGGGGAGCAGTTCTTC. Full variable domain (rest looked up from reference TRBV11-3 and TRBJ2-1): EAGVVQSPRYKIIEKKQPVAFWCNPISGHNTLYWYLQNLGQGPELLIRYENEEAVDDSQLPKDRFSAERLKGVDSTLKIQPAELGDSAVYLCASSFDIGTGYVGEQFFGPGTRLTVL.

This clonotype was counted many times. The chain recombines TRBV10-3 with TRBJ2-3; D possibly matches TRBD1 or TRBD2 (5 bases each). The CDR3 has 16 residues. Germline values: CDR1 ENHRY, CDR2 SYGVKD. V lost 6 bases to trimming and J lost 2 bases, with 18 bases between them. The CDR3 bases are TGTGCCATCAGCCCGAGGGGAACCCAGGCCACAGATACGCAGTATTTT. Amino acids: CAISPRGTQATDTQYF.

This clonotype was found many times. V is TRBV2 and J is TRBJ2-1; 10 nucleotides align to TRBD2. V shed 4 bases and J 9 bases; nucleotides not matched to a gene: 6. CDR3 length equals 14 residues. CDR1 and CDR2 (germline): SNHLY, FYNNEI. CDR3 coding DNA: TGTGCCAGCAGTGCAACTCTAGCGGGAGTTGAGCAGTTCTTC. It encodes CASSATLAGVEQFF. The variable domain in full, completed from reference TRBV2 and TRBJ2-1, reads EPEVTQTPSHQVTQMGQEVILRCVPISNHLYFYWYRQILGQKVEFLVSFYNNEISEKSEIFDDQFSVERPDGSNFTLKIRSTKLEDSAMYFCASSATLAGVEQFFGPGTRLTVL.

This clonotype was detected many times. The chain combines TRBV6-5 with TRBJ2-5, with 9 nucleotides matching TRBD2. V gave up 6 bases and J gave up 2 bases; unmatched junction bases: 4. Looked up from germline, CDR1 is MNHEY and CDR2 is SVGAGI. The length of the CDR3 is 14 residues. The CDR3 loop reads CASSLLAGQETQYF. The DNA of the CDR3 is TGTGCCAGCAGCCTTCTAGCGGGGCAAGAGACCCAGTACTTC.

In its sample, this clonotype was seen many times. This chain joins TRBV28 and TRBJ2-7; no clear D gene. Germline V CDR1 and CDR2: MDHEN, SYDVKM. This CDR3 region has 14 residues. V was pared by 6 bases and J by 7 bases, with 19 bases between. The chain's CDR3 is CASRDPGRPGEQYF. The CDR3 DNA reads as TGTGCCAGCAGGGATCCGGGCCGTCCAGGAGAGCAGTACTTC.

The chain couples TRBV12-3 or TRBV12-4 to TRBJ2-2, with D tentatively TRBD1 or TRBD2 (5 bases each). The CDR3 has 15 amino acids. V was pared by 3 bases and J by 7 bases, with 15 bases between. The CDR3 DNA reads TGTGCCAGCAGTTTCCGGCCAGGGACGGGCGGGGAGCTGTTTTTT. It is translated as CASSFRPGTGGELFF.

This clonotype was detected many times. This sequence joins TRBV30 and TRBJ2-3; perhaps D is TRBD1 or TRBD2 (5 bases each). The CDR3 sequence is 16 residues long. V was clipped by 1 base and J by 1 base, with 15 bases between them. From germline, CDR1 is GTSNPN and CDR2 SVGIG (reference sequence). CDR3 coding DNA: TGTGCCTGGAGTGCCTCCCCGGGACGGGGCACAGATACGCAGTATTTT. Translated, it gives CAWSASPGRGTDTQYF.

This clonotype was observed many times. The chain employs TRBV28 and TRBJ1-1; no firm D call. V shed 8 bases and J shed 3 bases, with 7 bases lying between them. Germline V gene data show CDR1 as MDHEN and CDR2 as SYDVKM. This CDR3 is built from 11 residues. CDR3 loop: CASEAYTEAFF. In DNA form, the CDR3 reads TGTGCCAGCGAGGCTTACACTGAAGCTTTCTTT.

This clonotype was detected many times. This chain links TRBV3-1 with TRBJ1-2; D remains ambiguous. V lost 0 bases and J 4 bases, leaving 9 bases between the germline ends. CDR3 size: 14 residues. Germline V gene lookup returns CDR1 LGHDT and CDR2 YNNKEL (reference sequence). The CDR3 DNA sequence: TGTGCCAGCAGCCAAGATCGCCGGACCTATGGCTACACCTTC. Its translation: CASSQDRRTYGYTF.

Many counts were recorded for this clonotype. V usage is TRBV29-1 and J usage is TRBJ2-1; no firm D call. Germline CDR1 SQVTM, CDR2 ANQGSEA. The V end lost 8 bases, the J end lost 1 base, and 6 bases lay between the germline ends. The CDR3 extends over 11 amino acids. The CDR3 nucleotides read TGCAGCACCGAGTCCTACAATGAGCAGTTCTTC. Its translation is CSTESYNEQFF.

This clonotype was detected ten times or more. The rearrangement links TRBV2 to TRBJ1-3; 8 nucleotides line up with TRBD1. After removal of 5 bases from V and 6 bases from J, the junction contained 6 bases not matched to a gene. This CDR3 contains 14 residues. From germline, CDR1 is SNHLY and CDR2 FYNNEI. The CDR3 DNA reads as TGTGCCAGCAGTTCCGGACAGGGCGTAAACACCATATATTTT. Translation: CASSSGQGVNTIYF.